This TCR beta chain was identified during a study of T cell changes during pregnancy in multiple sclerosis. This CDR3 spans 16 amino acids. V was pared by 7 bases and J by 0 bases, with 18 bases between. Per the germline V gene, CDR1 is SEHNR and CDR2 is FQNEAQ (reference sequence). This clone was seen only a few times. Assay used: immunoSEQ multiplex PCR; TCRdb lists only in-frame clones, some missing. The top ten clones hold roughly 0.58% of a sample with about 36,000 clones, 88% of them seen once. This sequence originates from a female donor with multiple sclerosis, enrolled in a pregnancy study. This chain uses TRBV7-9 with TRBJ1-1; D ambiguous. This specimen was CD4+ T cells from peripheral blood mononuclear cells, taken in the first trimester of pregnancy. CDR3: CASIPPRPGMNTEAFF. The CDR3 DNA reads TGTGCCAGCATCCCCCCCCGGCCAGGCATGAACACTGAAGCTTTCTTT.